The clone carrying this T cell receptor (beta chain) was seen a single time. Antigen: not known. This table comes from immunoSEQ multiplex PCR, and its TCRdb copy is limited to in-frame clones, with some not included. The sample carries just over 2,000,000 clones, over 85% recorded once. Naive-designated CD8 cells lacked CD45RO, were positively enriched for CCR7, and omitted terminally differentiated effector memory CD45RA+ cells. This entry is derived from a study of shared clonotypes between healthy human individuals. Notes on the study in general: Relative to memory subsets, naive subsets generally showed larger estimated richness.

The clonotype comes from a man between 18 and 29 years old in good health. The source material was naive CD8+ T cells sorted from blood.

The CDR3 DNA follows: TGTGCCAGCATGTCCTTCGGCGGGGGCAACTCCTACGAGCAGTACTTC. Translating it yields CASMSFGGGNSYEQYF. This chain connects TRBV27 to TRBJ2-7, with D possibly matching TRBD2 (7 bases). The CDR3 is 16 residues long. CDR1 and CDR2 (germline): MNHEY, SMNVEV (reference sequence). Trimming cost V 7 bases and J 0 bases, with 19 bases left between them.